These 19 T cell receptor beta chains were sequenced from one sample in a study of T cells in Graves' hyperthyroidism and ophthalmopathy. Regions amplified from RNA transcripts were the TCR beta CDR3 regions. First-round RT-PCR of the TCR CDR3 relied on the HTBI primer set. Each CDR3 protein is one row after TCRdb ran MiXCR on the multiplex PCR reads. The table shows roughly 740,000 distinct CDR3 sequences, with 16% occurring only once. Sequencing input: blood. The receptors shown here come from a man between 18 and 29 years old with Graves' hyperthyroidism.

This clonotype was detected a few times. The rearrangement links TRBV15 to TRBJ2-4; tentative D call: TRBD1 (6 bases). Per germline, CDR1 LNHNV and CDR2 YYDKDF (reference sequence). The CDR3 sequence is 14 residues long. V was cut by 0 bases and J by 6 bases, with 9 bases left in between. The CDR3 reads CATSRDQDRNIQYF. CDR3 sequence (DNA): TGTGCCACCAGCAGAGATCAGGACAGAAACATTCAGTACTTC.

This clonotype was observed at least ten times. The chain is built from TRBV28 and TRBJ2-1; tentative D call: TRBD2 (6 bases). Trimming stripped 5 bases from V and 6 bases from J, with 14 bases between. In germline, CDR1 is MDHEN, CDR2 SYDVKM. This CDR3 is built from 14 residues. The CDR3 is CASSLRPGSNEQFF. CDR3 bases: TGTGCCAGCAGTCTGCGGCCCGGGAGCAATGAGCAGTTCTTC.

This clonotype was observed at least ten times. CDR3 in amino acids: CASSLTIYQPQHF. CDR3 in DNA: TGTGCCAGCAGTCTGACCATATATCAGCCCCAGCATTTT. The chain uses TRBV28 and TRBJ1-5; D gene ambiguous. The CDR3 is 13 amino acids. Germline values: CDR1 MDHEN, CDR2 SYDVKM. V was clipped by 5 bases and J by 5 bases, with 10 bases between them. Drawing the rest from reference TRBV28 and TRBJ1-5, the complete variable domain is DVKVTQSSRYLVKRTGEKVFLECVQDMDHENMFWYRQDPGLGLRLIYFSYDVKMKEKGDIPEGYSVSREKKERFSLILESASTNQTSMYLCASSLTIYQPQHFGDGTRLSIL.

The J gene is TRBJ2-1, the V gene TRBV6-1, with 8 positions matching TRBD2. CDR1 is MNHNS and CDR2 is SASEGT in the germline V gene. V lost 5 bases and J lost 4; bases outside the gene matches: 7. This CDR3 region has 15 residues. CDR3 sequence: CASSYAGGNYNEQFF. For the CDR3, the DNA is TGTGCCAGCAGTTATGCGGGAGGAAATTACAATGAGCAGTTCTTC.

This clonotype has at least ten counts. The chain recombines TRBV28 with TRBJ2-7; 9 nucleotides align to TRBD1. The V segment lost 5 bases and the J segment 2 bases; nucleotides outside the gene matches: 7. This CDR3 spans 15 amino acids. Germline CDR1 MDHEN, CDR2 SYDVKM. The CDR3, as DNA: TGTGCCAGCAGTCCAAACGGACAGGGGACCTACGAGCAGTACTTC. Its translation is CASSPNGQGTYEQYF.

In this sample, this clonotype turned up many times. The V and J genes are TRBV6-2 or TRBV6-3 and TRBJ2-5; the match to TRBD2 covers 9 bases. The ends lost 11 bases at V and 7 bases at J; junction bases unmatched: 8. The CDR3 runs to 12 residues. The germline gives CDR1 MNHEY, CDR2 SVGEGT. In nucleotides, the CDR3 is TGTGCCTCAGCTAGCGGGGTCCGGACCCAGTACTTC. Translation gives CASASGVRTQYF.

This chain links TRBV13 with TRBJ1-1; 7 bases match TRBD1. Unmatched junction bases numbered 3, after V lost 4 bases and J lost 1 base. The germline V gene has CDR1 PRHDT and CDR2 FYEKMQ (reference sequence). The length of the CDR3 is 14 residues. The CDR3: CASSSWDRNTEAFF. In DNA form, the CDR3 reads TGTGCCAGCAGCTCCTGGGACAGGAACACTGAAGCTTTCTTT. The full variable domain, in which reference TRBV13 and TRBJ1-1 provide the parts outside the CDR3, is AAGVIQSPRHLIKEKRETATLKCYPIPRHDTVYWYQQGPGQDPQFLISFYEKMQSDKGSIPDRFSAQQFSDYHSELNMSSLELGDSALYFCASSSWDRNTEAFFGQGTRLTVV.

The V and J genes are TRBV20-1 and TRBJ2-3; 7 bases fit TRBD1. Germline loops: CDR1 DFQATT, CDR2 SNEGSKA (reference sequence). V was pared by 5 bases and J by 1 base, with 9 bases of the junction left unmatched. The CDR3 is 15 amino acids. The CDR3 loop is CSAPRRTGGTDTQYF. DNA of the CDR3: TGCAGTGCTCCCCGAAGGACAGGTGGCACAGATACGCAGTATTTT.

The table lists this clonotype with many counts. The chain joins TRBV2 to TRBJ2-3, with TRBD2 matching 12 bases. With V trimmed by 6 bases and J by 0 bases, 4 bases remained unmatched. The CDR3 has 16 residues. From germline, CDR1 is SNHLY and CDR2 FYNNEI. The CDR3 nucleotides read TGTGCCAGCAGATTACTAGCGGGAGGAAGCACAGATACGCAGTATTTT. This codes for CASRLLAGGSTDTQYF. The complete variable domain, with remaining parts taken from reference TRBV2 and TRBJ2-3, reads EPEVTQTPSHQVTQMGQEVILRCVPISNHLYFYWYRQILGQKVEFLVSFYNNEISEKSEIFDDQFSVERPDGSNFTLKIRSTKLEDSAMYFCASRLLAGGSTDTQYFGPGTRLTVL.

Ten or more counts support this clonotype. The chain recombines TRBV7-9 with TRBJ1-1, with D perhaps matching TRBD1 (5 bases). The V gene lost 8 bases and the J gene lost 5 bases, with 15 bases spanning the gap. The germline V gene encodes CDR1 SEHNR and CDR2 FQNEAQ (reference sequence). CDR3 size: 13 residues. CDR3 sequence: CASSLGGHTEAFF. CDR3 nucleotide sequence: TGTGCCAGCTCACTAGGCGGACATACTGAAGCTTTCTTT.

As to this clonotype: This may be a read error, as it is one base from a much larger clone. The chain employs TRBV6-2 or TRBV6-3 and TRBJ2-2; TRBD2 aligns across 12 bases. The junction had 15 bases not matched to a gene; V was cut back by 4 bases and J by 0 bases. Germline CDR1 reads MNHEY; CDR2 reads SVGEGT. CDR3 size: 21 residues. The DNA for the CDR3 is TGTGCCAGCAGTTTCATCCCCAGACTAGCGGGAGCGCCGACGAACACCGGGGAGCTGTTTTTT. This encodes CASSFIPRLAGAPTNTGELFF.

This clonotype turned up a few times. J is TRBJ2-6 and V is TRBV18; weak D call: TRBD1 (5 bases). Germline values: CDR1 KGHSH, CDR2 LQKENI. The CDR3 totals 15 residues. Trimming cost V 2 bases and J 0 bases, with 5 bases left between them. Here the CDR3 reads CASSPDSSGANVLTF. DNA for the CDR3: TGTGCCAGCTCACCAGACAGCTCTGGGGCCAACGTCCTGACTTTC.

This clonotype was recorded many times. V is TRBV11-3 and J is TRBJ2-1; no definite D call. Germline V gives CDR1 SGHNT, CDR2 YENEEA. This CDR3 contains 13 residues. Trimming stripped 5 bases from V and 6 bases from J, with 11 bases between. Here the CDR3 reads CASSRPGPNEQFF. DNA of the CDR3: TGTGCCAGCAGCCGCCCAGGTCCCAATGAGCAGTTCTTC.

This clonotype was detected many times. This sequence joins TRBV12-3 or TRBV12-4 and TRBJ2-7, with 9 bases aligning to TRBD2. With V trimmed by 8 bases and J by 4 bases, 12 bases remained unmatched. This CDR3 is 15 amino acids long. This chain's CDR3 is CASAGGSSGTYEQYF. The DNA for the CDR3 is TGTGCCAGCGCAGGAGGGTCTAGCGGGACTTACGAGCAGTACTTC.

The V call is TRBV7-9, the J call TRBJ2-1; D possibly corresponds to TRBD1 (5 bases). Germline V gene lookup returns CDR1 SEHNR and CDR2 FQNEAQ (reference sequence). The V gene lost 5 bases and the J gene lost 13 bases, with 18 bases spanning the gap. This CDR3 comprises 13 residues. CDR3 coding DNA: TGTGCCAGCAGCCCCGGATCAAAAGGGGTTCAGTTCTTC. Protein: CASSPGSKGVQFF.

This clonotype was picked up many times. This rearrangement joins TRBV2 to TRBJ2-1, with D unresolved. Germline CDR1 is SNHLY and CDR2 is FYNNEI. The germline V and J ends were trimmed by 9 bases and 0 bases, with 12 bases remaining between them. This CDR3 is built from 14 residues. The CDR3 region is CASLGGNSYNEQFF. For the CDR3, the DNA is TGTGCCAGTCTCGGCGGCAACTCCTACAATGAGCAGTTCTTC.

This clonotype was counted once. In nucleotides, the CDR3 is TGCGCCAGCTTACTTGGGACTAGCGGGAAGAATGAGCAGTTCTTC. As protein: CASLLGTSGKNEQFF. The V and J genes are TRBV5-1 and TRBJ2-1; TRBD2 agrees at 13 bases. CDR1 SGHRS and CDR2 YFSETQ come from the germline V gene. The ends lost 7 bases at V and 7 bases at J; junction bases unmatched: 8. The CDR3 runs to 15 residues.

Only a few counts were recorded for this clonotype. V gene TRBV12-3 or TRBV12-4 combines with J gene TRBJ2-5; the D is unclear. Trimming shortened V by 1 base and J by 9 bases, and 6 bases separated the two germline ends. The CDR3 contains 11 residues. In nucleotides, the CDR3 is TGTGCCAGCAGTTTAGTCGAGGCCCAGTACTTC. Amino acid sequence: CASSLVEAQYF.

This clonotype was counted many times. The chain links TRBV20-1 to TRBJ1-1; D not certain. This CDR3 has 12 residues. Germline values: CDR1 DFQATT, CDR2 SNEGSKA (reference sequence). Trimming removed 3 bases from V and 0 bases from J, with 5 bases in between. DNA of the CDR3: TGCAGTGCTAGCAGATTGAACACTGAAGCTTTCTTT. This gives the protein CSASRLNTEAFF.